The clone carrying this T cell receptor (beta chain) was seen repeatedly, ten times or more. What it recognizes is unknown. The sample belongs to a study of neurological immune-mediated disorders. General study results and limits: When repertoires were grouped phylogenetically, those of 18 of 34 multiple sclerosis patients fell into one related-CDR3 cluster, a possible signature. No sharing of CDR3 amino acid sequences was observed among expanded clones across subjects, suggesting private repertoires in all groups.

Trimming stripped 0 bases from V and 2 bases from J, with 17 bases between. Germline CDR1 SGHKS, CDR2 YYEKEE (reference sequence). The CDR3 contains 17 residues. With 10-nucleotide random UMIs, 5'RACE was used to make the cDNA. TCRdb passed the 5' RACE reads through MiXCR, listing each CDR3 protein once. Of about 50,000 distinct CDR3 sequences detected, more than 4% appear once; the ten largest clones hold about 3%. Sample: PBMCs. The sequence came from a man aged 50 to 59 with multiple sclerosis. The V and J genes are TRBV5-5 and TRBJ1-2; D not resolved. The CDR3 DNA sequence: TGTGCCAGCAGCTTGGGAACTTCCCACTCACACAACTATGGCTACACCTTC. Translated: CASSLGTSHSHNYGYTF.